This TCR beta chain was captured in a study of cytomegalovirus exposure and HLA in healthy donors. Findings and limits, study-wide: In an earlier analysis, productive rearrangement rates for most beta V segments clustered near 90% or 30%. In a later analysis, compared with equally common non-associated chains, HLA-associated beta chains were more expanded. A later analysis by the authors found several of the most significant clusters apparently linked to common viral pathogens. It was confirmed in vitro that a few of the CMV-associated chains were specific for CMV antigens.

Looked up from germline, CDR1 is SGHRS and CDR2 is YFSETQ. The CDR3 has 16 amino acids. V was cut by 3 bases and J by 5 bases, with 20 bases left in between. A multiplex PCR was run with 60 Vbeta primers and 13 Jbeta primers. This table comes from immunoSEQ multiplex PCR, and its TCRdb copy is limited to in-frame clones, with some not included. The data show more than 200,000 clones, 82% seen once. The table lists this clone with a few counts. What it binds is not known. The chain couples TRBV5-1 to TRBJ2-5, with D tentatively TRBD2 (5 bases). This clonotype was obtained from a man aged 35 to 55 in good health and CMV-seropositive. The sample was PBMCs. DNA for the CDR3: TGCGCCAGCAGCTCCGGGGATGGGGATTACGAGGAGACCCAGTACTTC. This sequence encodes CASSSGDGDYEETQYF.